This is a list of T cell receptor beta chains from one sample in a study of CD8 T cells in ankylosing spondylitis. TCRdb passed the 5' RACE reads through MiXCR, listing each CDR3 protein once. The sample has about 540,000 distinct CDR3 sequences; roughly an eighth are singletons. The sample was blood, either unsorted or a sorted T cell fraction (not recorded which). These receptors all come from a male donor with ankylosing spondylitis. The CDR3 runs from the conserved cysteine through the conserved F or W. The D gene is left open where the match is weak. Rows give clone size only sometimes, using once, few, many, or a class for an expanded clone.

-,TRBV5-1,TRBJ2-5,many,CASSLGAGGPSETQYF,TGCGCCAGCAGCTTGGGGGCAGGGGGGCCTTCAGAGACCCAGTACTTC
-,TRBV12-3/TRBV12-4,TRBJ2-3,-,CASSLTSTGPDTQYF,TGTGCCAGCAGCCTGACATCCACGGGCCCAGATACGCAGTATTTT
-,TRBV28,TRBJ2-2,-,CASSPPSPQNTGELFF,TGTGCCAGCAGTCCGCCGAGCCCCCAGAACACCGGGGAGCTGTTTTTT
TRBD1,TRBV2,TRBJ1-3,-,CASSPTGGLSGNTIYF,TGTGCCAGCAGTCCGACAGGGGGGTTATCTGGAAACACCATATATTTT
-,TRBV20-1,TRBJ1-1,-,CSAEEGGGLAEAFF,TGCAGTGCTGAGGAAGGGGGGGGATTAGCTGAAGCTTTCTTT
TRBD2,TRBV9,TRBJ2-1,few,CASSTRTSGRVNEQFF,TGTGCCAGCAGCACCCGGACTAGCGGGAGGGTTAATGAGCAGTTCTTC
TRBD2,TRBV20-1,TRBJ2-6,many,CSATQRDGYSGANVLTF,TGCAGTGCTACCCAGCGGGATGGATACTCTGGGGCCAACGTCCTGACTTTC
-,TRBV5-1,TRBJ1-2,few,CASSLRDINYGYTF,TGCGCCAGCAGCTTGCGGGACATTAACTATGGCTACACCTTC
-,TRBV5-1,TRBJ2-1,many,CASSLGQDEQFF,TGCGCCAGCAGCTTGGGGCAGGATGAGCAGTTCTTC
TRBD1,TRBV7-9,TRBJ2-1,-,CAIRGQGRISNEQFF,TGTGCCATCAGGGGACAGGGGCGAATCTCCAATGAGCAGTTCTTC
-,TRBV29-1,TRBJ1-5,few,CSVIGALLPNQPQHF,TGCAGCGTTATAGGGGCGCTGCTACCTAATCAGCCCCAGCATTTT
-,TRBV11-2,TRBJ2-3,-,CASSYGDTDTQYF,TGTGCCAGCAGCTACGGGGACACAGATACGCAGTATTTT
-,TRBV6-1,TRBJ2-2,many,CASGSYTGELFF,TGTGCCAGCGGATCATACACCGGGGAGCTGTTTTTT
-,TRBV12-3/TRBV12-4,TRBJ2-4,few,CASSLADGAKNIQYF,TGTGCCAGCAGTTTGGCGGATGGAGCCAAAAACATTCAGTACTTC
TRBD1,TRBV4-1,TRBJ1-4,few,CASSQDSLAGTANEKLFF,TGCGCCAGCAGCCAAGACTCTCTCGCCGGGACAGCCAACGAAAAACTGTTTTTT
TRBD2,TRBV29-1,TRBJ2-1,many,CSVETSGKNNEQFF,TGCAGCGTAGAGACTAGCGGGAAAAACAATGAGCAGTTCTTC
TRBD1,TRBV7-9,TRBJ2-2,-,CASSRPRGTGNTGELFF,TGTGCCAGCAGCCGCCCGAGGGGGACAGGTAACACCGGGGAGCTGTTTTTT
TRBD1,TRBV2,TRBJ2-2,many,CAWGTAPNGELFF,TGTGCCTGGGGGACAGCACCGAACGGGGAGCTGTTTTTT
TRBD2,TRBV20-1,TRBJ2-3,many,CSASSEREFADTQYF,TGCAGTGCTAGCTCTGAGCGGGAGTTCGCAGATACGCAGTATTTT
-,TRBV6-2/TRBV6-3,TRBJ1-1,-,CASSSPGGPLNTEAFF,TGTGCCAGCAGCAGCCCCGGGGGGCCCTTGAACACTGAAGCTTTCTTT
TRBD1,TRBV6-1,TRBJ2-2,many,CASSRRTGEGTGELFF,TGTGCCAGCAGTAGACGGACAGGGGAAGGCACCGGGGAGCTGTTTTTT
-,TRBV12-3/TRBV12-4,TRBJ1-5,few,CASSRRTAFYSNQPQHF,TGTGCCAGCAGTCGGCGGACCGCCTTTTATAGCAATCAGCCCCAGCATTTT
-,TRBV6-1,TRBJ1-1,-,CASSQGRVTEAFF,TGTGCCAGCAGCCAGGGGAGGGTGACTGAAGCTTTCTTT
-,TRBV3-1,TRBJ2-2,-,CASSQDWSSMPTGELFF,TGTGCCAGCAGCCAAGATTGGAGTTCGATGCCCACCGGGGAGCTGTTTTTT
TRBD2,TRBV29-1,TRBJ2-5,-,CSVELAGGGTQYF,TGCAGCGTCGAACTAGCGGGAGGTGGGACCCAGTACTTC
TRBD1,TRBV12-3/TRBV12-4,TRBJ1-2,many,CASSFEDRAHGYTF,TGTGCCAGCAGTTTTGAGGACAGGGCTCACGGCTACACCTTC
-,TRBV29-1,TRBJ1-2,-,CSVEIDYGYTF,TGCAGCGTTGAAATAGACTATGGCTACACCTTC
-,TRBV20-1,TRBJ1-4,few,CSARDIGINEKLFF,TGCAGTGCTAGAGATATAGGTATAAATGAAAAACTGTTTTTT
TRBD1,TRBV5-1,TRBJ2-3,-,CASSRLTGASTDTQYF,TGCGCCAGCAGCCGCCTTACAGGGGCTAGCACAGATACGCAGTATTTT
-,TRBV20-1,TRBJ2-2,-,CSARDPETSATGELFF,TGCAGTGCTAGAGATCCGGAGACTAGTGCTACCGGGGAGCTGTTTTTT
TRBD1,TRBV6-1,TRBJ1-5,few,CASSEGQGFQPQHF,TGTGCCAGCAGTGAGGGACAGGGGTTTCAGCCCCAGCATTTT
TRBD1,TRBV12-3/TRBV12-4,TRBJ2-5,few,CASSLGPTGGVETQYF,TGTGCCAGCAGTTTGGGCCCGACAGGGGGCGTGGAGACCCAGTACTTC
TRBD2,TRBV20-1,TRBJ2-1,many,CSARVMTSGTDEQFF,TGCAGTGCTAGAGTAATGACTAGCGGGACCGATGAGCAGTTCTTC
TRBD2,TRBV20-1,TRBJ2-1,-,CSPRGSGRQGYNEQFF,TGCAGCCCGCGTGGTAGCGGGAGGCAGGGGTACAATGAGCAGTTCTTC
-,TRBV6-1,TRBJ2-2,few,CASSHYLYTTGELFF,TGTGCCAGCAGCCATTACCTCTATACCACCGGGGAGCTGTTTTTT
TRBD1,TRBV2,TRBJ2-2,few,CASSEQGARTGELFF,TGTGCCAGCAGTGAACAGGGGGCACGGACCGGGGAGCTGTTTTTT
TRBD2,TRBV3-1,TRBJ2-2,-,CASSQAWAGETGELFF,TGTGCCAGCAGCCAAGCCTGGGCGGGAGAAACCGGGGAGCTGTTTTTT
-,TRBV29-1,TRBJ1-1,-,CSVQQGRLAEAFF,TGCAGCGTCCAACAGGGTAGGTTGGCTGAAGCTTTCTTT
-,TRBV20-1,TRBJ2-7,many,CSAGGRSRVNYEQYF,TGCAGTGCTGGAGGACGGAGTAGGGTGAATTACGAGCAGTACTTC
TRBD2,TRBV20-1,TRBJ2-5,few,CSAQAGEETQYF,TGCAGTGCACAAGCGGGAGAAGAGACCCAGTACTTC
-,TRBV5-1,TRBJ1-3,few,CASSLLAAIDSGNTIYF,TGCGCCAGCAGCTTGTTGGCGGCGATCGACTCTGGAAACACCATATATTTT